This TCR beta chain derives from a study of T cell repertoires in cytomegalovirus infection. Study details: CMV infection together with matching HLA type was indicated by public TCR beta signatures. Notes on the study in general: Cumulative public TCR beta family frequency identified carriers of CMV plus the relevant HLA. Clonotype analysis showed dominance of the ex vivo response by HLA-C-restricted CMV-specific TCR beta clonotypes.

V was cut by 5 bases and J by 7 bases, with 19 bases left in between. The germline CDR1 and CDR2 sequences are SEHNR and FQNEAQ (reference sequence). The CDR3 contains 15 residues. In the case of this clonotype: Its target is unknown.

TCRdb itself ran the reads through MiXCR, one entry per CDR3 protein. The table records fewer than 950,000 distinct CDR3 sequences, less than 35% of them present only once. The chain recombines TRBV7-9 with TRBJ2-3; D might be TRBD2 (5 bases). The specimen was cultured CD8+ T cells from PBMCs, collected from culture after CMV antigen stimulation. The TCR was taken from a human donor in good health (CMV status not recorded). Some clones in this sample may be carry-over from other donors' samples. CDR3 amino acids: CASSAPFRSGNTQYF. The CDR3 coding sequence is TGTGCCAGCAGCGCCCCCTTCAGAAGCGGTAATACGCAGTATTTT.